The source of this T cell receptor beta chain is a study of identical twins. Study-level findings and limits: Models underestimated how often monozygotic twins shared out-of-frame TCR alpha. Out-of-frame alpha sequences shared by twins were enriched for low generation probability.

Template switching added a universal primer site; cDNA carried unique molecular identifiers. From the 5' RACE reads, TCRdb called clonotypes with MiXCR, one entry per CDR3 protein. The profile shows around 370,000 distinct CDR3 sequences, roughly 9% of them singletons. This clonotype showed up just a few times. The antigen is unknown. Germline V CDR1 and CDR2: MNHNY, SVGAGI (reference sequence). CDR3 length equals 14 residues. The V end was cut by 3 bases, the J end by 5 bases, with 12 bases between. The TCR sequence derives from a woman aged 45-65 years in good health. This chain connects TRBV6-6 to TRBJ2-3; tentative D call: TRBD1 (5 bases). Specimen: naive T cells sorted from blood. The CDR3 DNA reads as TGTGCCAGCAGTTATTTGGGGCCCCAAGATACGCAGTATTTT. It is translated as CASSYLGPQDTQYF.